Listed here are 28 T cell receptor beta chains from one sample, sequenced in a study of shared clonotypes between healthy human individuals. Sequencing was performed with immunoSEQ multiplex PCR; in TCRdb, only in-frame clones are kept and a portion is missing. This repertoire shows roughly 2.2 million clones, approximately 90% found once; its top ten account for 0.3% to 0.4%. The sequencing input was naive CD4+ T cells from PBMCs. The subset was: CD45RA+ positively selected. These receptors all come from a man between 18 and 29 years old in good health. Some clones in this sample may be carry-over from other donors' samples.

The chain employs TRBV7-9 and TRBJ2-1, with 7 bases that match TRBD2. With V trimmed by 5 bases and J by 0 bases, 7 bases remained unmatched. There are 16 residues in the CDR3. Per the germline V gene, CDR1 is SEHNR and CDR2 is FQNEAQ (reference sequence). This CDR3 reads CASSSVREASYNEQFF. The CDR3 DNA is TGTGCCAGCAGCAGTGTACGGGAGGCCTCCTACAATGAGCAGTTCTTC.

The gene calls are TRBV4-2 and TRBJ2-5; TRBD2 aligns across 10 bases. V shed 4 bases, J shed 1 base, and the junction held 6 bases outside the gene matches. CDR1 is LGHNA, CDR2 YNFKEQ, per germline. This CDR3 is 16 amino acids long. The CDR3 reads CASSPSASGSQETQYF. For the CDR3, the DNA is TGTGCCAGCAGCCCTTCGGCTAGCGGGAGCCAAGAGACCCAGTACTTC.

The chain links TRBV28 to TRBJ1-2; TRBD1 matches 9 bases. V was pared by 6 bases and J by 4 bases, with 12 bases of the junction left unmatched. This CDR3 spans 16 amino acids. CDR1 and CDR2 from the germline V gene are MDHEN and SYDVKM. The CDR3 spells CASSETTGTGTYGYTF. CDR3 in DNA: TGTGCCAGCAGCGAGACCACCGGGACAGGGACCTATGGCTACACCTTC.

The rearrangement uses TRBV7-9 and TRBJ2-2; TRBD2 aligns across 12 bases. The CDR3 extends over 17 amino acids. V was clipped by 1 base and J by 7 bases; unmatched bases: 7. Germline V gene lookup returns CDR1 SEHNR and CDR2 FQNEAQ (reference sequence). The DNA of the CDR3 is TGTGCCAGCAGCTTAGTAAGACTAGCGGGAGCCCTCGGGGAGCTGTTTTTT. Protein product: CASSLVRLAGALGELFF.

The chain links TRBV5-1 to TRBJ2-1; 7 nucleotides agree with TRBD2. With V trimmed by 3 bases and J by 4 bases, 7 bases remained unmatched. Germline V gene sequence: CDR1 SGHRS, CDR2 YFSETQ. The CDR3 spans 15 residues. CDR3: CASSSTSVYYNEQFF. The CDR3 coding sequence is TGCGCCAGCAGCTCAACTAGCGTATATTACAATGAGCAGTTCTTC.

CDR3 bases: TGTGCCAGCAGCGTAGGCATCCGGCATCAGCCCCAGCATTTT. Its translation: CASSVGIRHQPQHF. This chain uses TRBV9 with TRBJ1-5; D is unresolved. V dropped 0 bases and J dropped 5 bases, with 9 bases sitting between them. The CDR3 has 14 amino acids. Germline CDR1 and CDR2: SGDLS and YYNGEE. Filled out from reference TRBV9 and TRBJ1-5, the complete variable domain reads DSGVTQTPKHLITATGQRVTLRCSPRSGDLSVYWYQQSLDQGLQFLIQYYNGEERAKGNILERFSAQQFPDLHSELNLSSLELGDSALYFCASSVGIRHQPQHFGDGTRLSIL.

The chain joins TRBV10-3 to TRBJ2-1, with D perhaps matching TRBD2 (5 bases). Germline V gene sequence: CDR1 ENHRY, CDR2 SYGVKD. This CDR3 contains 15 residues. With 6 bases removed from V and 5 bases from J, the gap between germline ends came to 17 bases. CDR3 in DNA: TGTGCCATCAGCCGTCGTGAGGGTATCGACAATGAGCAGTTCTTC. It encodes CAISRREGIDNEQFF.

The rearrangement joins TRBV10-3 to TRBJ1-5, with D maybe TRBD1 (6 bases). This CDR3 is 15 amino acids long. Trimming removed 3 bases from V and 4 bases from J, with 13 bases in between. Germline V gene lookup returns CDR1 ENHRY and CDR2 SYGVKD. This chain's CDR3 is CAISEGGRSNQPQHF. CDR3 DNA: TGTGCCATCAGTGAAGGGGGACGGTCGAATCAGCCCCAGCATTTT.

The V and J genes are TRBV7-2 and TRBJ1-2; D gene ambiguous. V was trimmed by 5 bases and J by 8 bases, leaving 9 bases between them. CDR3 length: 11 amino acids. Germline V gene data show CDR1 as SGHTA and CDR2 as FQGNSA. Here the CDR3 DNA reads TGTGCCAGCAGCCAAGATGGAGGCTACACCTTC. Its protein is CASSQDGGYTF. Filled out from reference TRBV7-2 and TRBJ1-2, the complete variable domain reads GAGVSQSPSNKVTEKGKDVELRCDPISGHTALYWYRQSLGQGLEFLIYFQGNSAPDKSGLPSDRFSAERTGGSVSTLTIQRTQQEDSAVYLCASSQDGGYTFGSGTRLTVV.

The chain links TRBV25-1 to TRBJ2-7, with D perhaps TRBD1 (6 bases). The CDR3 length is 14 residues. Trimming stripped 4 bases from V and 3 bases from J, with 13 bases between. CDR1 and CDR2 (germline): MGHDK, SYGVNS. CDR3 residues: CASSGWDTNYEQYF. The CDR3, as DNA: TGTGCCAGCAGTGGGTGGGACACCAACTACGAGCAGTACTTC.

The chain uses TRBV14 and TRBJ2-1; 11 bases fit TRBD2. Germline V gene sequence: CDR1 SGHDN, CDR2 FVKESK. The V gene end was trimmed by 2 bases and the J gene end by 0 bases; junction bases not matched to a gene: 6. The CDR3 runs to 18 residues. As DNA, the CDR3 is TGTGCCAGCAGCCAACCGGGACTAGCGGACTTCTCCTACAATGAGCAGTTCTTC. Protein sequence: CASSQPGLADFSYNEQFF.

This clone was detected only once. The V and J genes are TRBV5-1 and TRBJ2-5, with TRBD2 matching 9 bases. The V segment lost 4 bases and the J segment 5 bases; nucleotides outside the gene matches: 6. The germline V gene encodes CDR1 SGHRS and CDR2 YFSETQ. The CDR3 is 14 amino acids. CDR3 bases: TGCGCCAGCAGCCCTCGGACTAGCGTGGAGACCCAGTACTTC. Its protein product is CASSPRTSVETQYF.

The chain couples TRBV7-9 to TRBJ1-1; D ambiguous. The CDR3 loop spans 15 amino acids. The V gene's germline CDR1 is SEHNR and CDR2 FQNEAQ (reference sequence). Deletions cut 2 bases from V and 1 base from J, with 11 bases between. The CDR3 sequence is CASSLSNSANTEAFF. Here the CDR3 DNA reads TGTGCCAGCAGCTTATCCAATTCTGCGAACACTGAAGCTTTCTTT.

This chain links TRBV4-1 with TRBJ2-3, with 10 positions matching TRBD2. CDR1 and CDR2 (germline): MGHRA, YSYEKL. CDR3 length: 16 residues. V shed 4 bases, J shed 1 base, and the junction held 5 bases outside the gene matches. The CDR3 is CASSRVTSGRTDTQYF. The CDR3 nucleotides read TGCGCCAGCAGCCGGGTGACTAGCGGGCGCACAGATACGCAGTATTTT.

This rearrangement joins TRBV5-4 to TRBJ1-1; the D gene is possibly TRBD1 (6 bases). CDR3 length: 14 amino acids. Germline V gene data show CDR1 as SGHNT and CDR2 as YYREEE (reference sequence). Trimming left V 5 bases short and J 5 bases short, with 16 bases between. Here the CDR3 reads CASSPPRGPTEAFF. CDR3 sequence (DNA): TGTGCCAGCAGTCCCCCCCGGGGGCCGACTGAAGCTTTCTTT.

This chain joins TRBV28 and TRBJ1-2, with D tentatively TRBD1 (5 bases). Trimming left V 5 bases short and J 4 bases short, with 23 bases between. Germline CDR1 reads MDHEN; CDR2 reads SYDVKM. This CDR3 comprises 17 residues. The CDR3 is CASSLPGPRAGSYGYTF. CDR3 coding DNA: TGTGCCAGCAGTCTACCGGGACCCAGGGCGGGGAGCTATGGCTACACCTTC.

The genes are TRBV14 and TRBJ2-3; TRBD2 agrees at 12 bases. Germline trimming cut 1 base from V and 6 bases from J; bases unmatched to any gene: 8. The CDR3 has 17 residues. Germline assignment: CDR1 SGHDN and CDR2 FVKESK. CDR3 nucleotide sequence: TGTGCCAGCAGCCAAGGCCGACTAGCGGGAGTGAGGGATACGCAGTATTTT. Translation gives CASSQGRLAGVRDTQYF.

V and J are TRBV30 and TRBJ2-2; TRBD2 matches 13 bases. The CDR3 spans 18 residues. Losses at the gene ends were 2 bases for V and 4 bases for J; bases not matched to a gene: 10. The germline V gene encodes CDR1 GTSNPN and CDR2 SVGIG (reference sequence). The chain's CDR3 is CAWSPLGLAGVITGELFF. The CDR3 DNA reads as TGTGCCTGGAGTCCCCTAGGACTAGCGGGAGTTATCACCGGGGAGCTGTTTTTT.

The rearrangement links TRBV5-4 to TRBJ2-1; the match to TRBD2 covers 7 bases. The V segment lost 0 bases and the J segment 3 bases; nucleotides outside the gene matches: 6. The CDR3 spans 16 residues. Germline assignment: CDR1 SGHNT and CDR2 YYREEE (reference sequence). The CDR3 sequence is CASSLGAGEFYNEQFF. CDR3 sequence (DNA): TGTGCCAGCAGCTTGGGGGCGGGAGAGTTCTACAATGAGCAGTTCTTC.

This chain links TRBV6-5 with TRBJ1-2; no definite D call. The length of the CDR3 is 11 residues. The germline gives CDR1 MNHEY, CDR2 SVGAGI. V was cut by 2 bases and J by 8 bases, with 6 bases left in between. The CDR3 region is CASSYREGYTF. The CDR3 nucleotides are TGTGCCAGCAGTTACAGGGAAGGCTACACCTTC.

V is TRBV2 and J is TRBJ1-2, with a tentative D call TRBD1 (5 bases). Looked up from germline, CDR1 is SNHLY and CDR2 is FYNNEI. The CDR3 has 17 residues. V lost 8 bases to trimming and J lost 5 bases, with 27 bases between them. CDR3 nucleotide sequence: TGTGCCAGCCTCAGGGCCGTGTATGCTGGGGACGGGTATGGCTACACCTTC. Protein: CASLRAVYAGDGYGYTF.

The chain links TRBV19 to TRBJ1-1, with a weak D call TRBD1 (5 bases). Trimming left V 5 bases short and J 1 base short, with 20 bases between. The CDR3 sequence is 17 residues long. Germline loops: CDR1 LNHDA, CDR2 SQIVND (reference sequence). The CDR3 protein is CASSHRGGGSPNTEAFF. CDR3 bases: TGTGCCAGTAGTCATCGAGGTGGGGGTTCTCCGAACACTGAAGCTTTCTTT.

V usage is TRBV2 and J usage is TRBJ2-2; no firm D call. The V gene lost 4 bases and the J gene lost 2 bases, with 5 bases spanning the gap. The V gene's germline CDR1 is SNHLY and CDR2 FYNNEI. The CDR3 extends over 13 amino acids. CDR3 sequence: CASSGTNTGELFF. The CDR3 nucleotides read TGTGCCAGCAGTGGAACAAACACCGGGGAGCTGTTTTTT.

V is TRBV27 and J is TRBJ1-1; the match to TRBD1 covers 10 bases. Germline V CDR1 and CDR2: MNHEY, SMNVEV (reference sequence). Trimming cost V 8 bases and J 1 base; bases outside gene matches: 4. There are 14 residues in the CDR3. The CDR3 DNA sequence: TGTGCCAGCGGGGGGGACAGGGGGAACACTGAAGCTTTCTTT. This codes for CASGGDRGNTEAFF.

This clone showed up just once. V is TRBV5-1 and J is TRBJ2-3; maybe TRBD2 (5 bases). V was shortened by 7 bases and J by 0 bases, with 15 bases between the two germline ends. The CDR3 loop spans 15 amino acids. In germline, CDR1 is SGHRS, CDR2 YFSETQ. The CDR3: CASRGRESSTDTQYF. The CDR3, as DNA: TGCGCCAGCCGAGGAAGGGAGTCCAGCACAGATACGCAGTATTTT.

The J gene is TRBJ2-7, the V gene TRBV28; 9 bases are a match to TRBD2. This CDR3 has 15 amino acids. Germline CDR1 reads MDHEN; CDR2 reads SYDVKM. J gave up 2 bases and V 3 bases, and 5 bases lay outside the gene matches. The CDR3 region has the DNA TGTGCCAGCAGTTTGGGACTAGCTGTTCCCTACGAGCAGTACTTC. Amino acid sequence: CASSLGLAVPYEQYF.

This chain uses TRBV5-4 with TRBJ2-6, with 7 bases matching TRBD1. Germline V gene data show CDR1 as SGHNT and CDR2 as YYREEE (reference sequence). The CDR3 covers 17 residues. V shed 0 bases, J shed 0 bases, and the junction held 3 bases outside the gene matches. The CDR3 loop reads CASSLDRGSSGANVLTF. As DNA, the CDR3 is TGTGCCAGCAGCTTGGACAGGGGATCCTCTGGGGCCAACGTCCTGACTTTC. The whole variable domain, filled in from reference TRBV5-4 and TRBJ2-6, reads ETGVTQSPTHLIKTRGQQVTLRCSSQSGHNTVSWYQQALGQGPQFIFQYYREEENGRGNFPPRFSGLQFPNYSSELNVNALELDDSALYLCASSLDRGSSGANVLTFGAGSRLTVL.

The chain joins TRBV7-6 to TRBJ2-1, with 10 positions matching TRBD2. Germline CDR1 reads SGHVS; CDR2 reads FNYEAQ. The CDR3 sequence is 17 residues long. V lost 5 bases and J lost 3; bases outside the gene matches: 10. The CDR3 here is CASSPPLAGVVYNEQFF. Written as DNA, the CDR3 is TGTGCCAGCAGCCCGCCTCTAGCGGGAGTAGTCTACAATGAGCAGTTCTTC.